The rows below give T cell receptor beta chains drawn from one sample of a study of cytomegalovirus exposure and HLA in healthy donors. This table comes from immunoSEQ multiplex PCR, and its TCRdb copy is limited to in-frame clones, with some not included. Found here are about 140,000 clones, over 60% of them singletons; the top ten hold approximately 1.3%. The source material was PBMCs. All receptors derive from a male donor in good health and CMV-seropositive. Both conserved end residues are part of each CDR3. A D gene is named only where the DNA matches it firmly. Clone sizes are given selectively: once, few, many, or a class where the clone is expanded.

d_call j_call clone_size v_call cdr3_nt cdr3_aa
TRBD2 TRBJ2-7 few TRBV6-1 TGTGCCAGCGCAGGACTAGCTGGGAGCTCCTACGAGCAGTACTTC CASAGLAGSSYEQYF
- TRBJ1-2 once TRBV7-9 TGTGCCAGCAGCTTCGCGACAGCCTATGGCTACACCTTC CASSFATAYGYTF
TRBD1 TRBJ2-7 - TRBV25-1 TGTGCCAGCAGTGAAAGACAGGGGGCCTACGAGCAGTACTTC CASSERQGAYEQYF
TRBD2 TRBJ2-1 few TRBV9 TGTGCCAGCAGCGCAGGCGCGGGAGGGCCAGCCGATGAGCAGTTCTTC CASSAGAGGPADEQFF
- TRBJ1-2 - TRBV19 TGTGCCAGTACCCCTAACAGGGTTGGCTACACCTTC CASTPNRVGYTF
TRBD1 TRBJ1-2 few TRBV7-9 TGTGCCAGCAGCCGACGGACAGGGCGATATAACTATGGCTACACCTTC CASSRRTGRYNYGYTF
- TRBJ1-5 - TRBV9 TGTGCCAGCAGCCTAGAGGGGGACAATCAGCCCCAGCATTTT CASSLEGDNQPQHF
- TRBJ2-3 - TRBV4-3 TGCGCCAGCAGCCAATGGGGGGGCACAGATACGCAGTATTTT CASSQWGGTDTQYF
- TRBJ1-2 - TRBV5-6 TGTGCCAGCAGCTTGGGGGCCTTCCCCTTCTATGGCTACACCTTC CASSLGAFPFYGYTF
- TRBJ2-3 - TRBV5-4 TGTGCCAGCAGGCCCCACGTGGCGACACGCACAGATACGCAGTATTTT CASRPHVATRTDTQYF
- TRBJ2-5 few TRBV28 TGTGCCAGCAGTTTGTCTCTCGATCCTCCCCAACTAAGCCGGGAGACCCAGTACTTC CASSLSLDPPQLSRETQYF
TRBD1 TRBJ1-4 - TRBV15 TGTGCCACCTTGGGGGACAGGGTTAATGAAAAACTGTTTTTT CATLGDRVNEKLFF
- TRBJ1-2 - TRBV18 TGTGCCAGCTCACCACCGAGCCGGTCTGATGGCTACACCTTC CASSPPSRSDGYTF
TRBD1 TRBJ2-1 - TRBV19 TGTGCCAGTAGTAGAGGGGACAGCACCTACAATGAGCAGTTCTTC CASSRGDSTYNEQFF
- TRBJ2-1 - TRBV14 TGTGCCAGCAGCCTTCACGGAGGGCTAGCGTCGGGGAATGAGCAGTTCTTC CASSLHGGLASGNEQFF
TRBD1 TRBJ2-7 - TRBV6-5 TGTGCCAGCAGTTACGCAGGGGGCCTCAACGAGCAGTACTTC CASSYAGGLNEQYF
- TRBJ2-3 - TRBV5-6 TGTGCCAGCAGCTCCGAGGGCCCGACTAGCACAGATACGCAGTATTTT CASSSEGPTSTDTQYF
- TRBJ1-2 few TRBV7-7 TGTGCTAGCAGCCTCAACGCCCCCGGGAGTGGCTACACCTTC CASSLNAPGSGYTF
TRBD2 TRBJ2-1 - TRBV9 TGTGCCAGCACCCTTGGAACTAGCGGGAGCAATGAGCAGTTCTTC CASTLGTSGSNEQFF
- TRBJ2-5 - TRBV5-6 TGTGCCAGCAGCTTCCGGTTGGAGACCCAGTACTTC CASSFRLETQYF
TRBD1 TRBJ2-1 - TRBV11-1 TGTGCCAGCAGCTTAGTTGGGACAGGGGGTCATGAGCAGTTCTTC CASSLVGTGGHEQFF
TRBD1 TRBJ1-2 - TRBV19 TGTGCCAGTGCCCGGGACAGTCTCCCCTTTACTAACTATGGCTACACCTTC CASARDSLPFTNYGYTF
- TRBJ2-1 few TRBV5-8 TGTGCCAGCAGCTTGGAACTAGCAGGGAATGAGCAGTTCTTC CASSLELAGNEQFF
- TRBJ2-1 once TRBV19 TGTGCCAGTAGTATAGATCCGTATGAGCAGTTCTTC CASSIDPYEQFF
TRBD1 TRBJ1-1 - TRBV5-1 TGCGCCAGCAGCTGGACAGGGGACACTGAAGCTTTCTTT CASSWTGDTEAFF
- TRBJ2-7 - TRBV6-6 TGTGCCAGCAGCTACCCCTGGAGCCCCTACGAGCAGTACTTC CASSYPWSPYEQYF
- TRBJ1-5 once TRBV19 TGTGCCAGTAGTATAGCCACAGGGTTCGATCAGCCCCAGCATTTT CASSIATGFDQPQHF
- TRBJ1-1 once TRBV21-1 TGTGCCAGCAGCAAATTAGACAGGGGGGACACTGAAGCTTTCTTT CASSKLDRGDTEAFF
TRBD2 TRBJ2-7 few TRBV7-6 TGTGCCAGCAGCTCACTAGCGGGGGCTTCCTACGAGCAGTACTTC CASSSLAGASYEQYF
- TRBJ2-6 - TRBV19 TGTGCCAGTAGTCTCTGGACAGAGAGCTCTGGGGCCAACGTCCTGACTTTC CASSLWTESSGANVLTF
TRBD1 TRBJ2-4 - TRBV5-4 TGTGCCAGCAGCCATGGACAGGGGGGGGTCAAAAACATTCAGTACTTC CASSHGQGGVKNIQYF
TRBD1 TRBJ2-5 - TRBV7-9 TGTGCCAGCAGCTTCGAAGGGACAGGGCGAGAGACCCAGTACTTC CASSFEGTGRETQYF
- TRBJ1-5 - TRBV28 TGTGCCAGCAGTTTGTATGGTTCAGGTAGCAATCAGCCCCAGCATTTT CASSLYGSGSNQPQHF
TRBD1 TRBJ2-1 - TRBV7-8 TGTGCCAGCAGCTTAGATGGACAGGCTAGAAATGAGCAGTTCTTC CASSLDGQARNEQFF
TRBD2 TRBJ2-7 - TRBV7-2 TGTGCCAGCAGCCCAAGCGGGGCCTCCTACGAGCAGTACTTC CASSPSGASYEQYF
TRBD1 TRBJ1-2 - TRBV28 TGTGCCAGCAATTCAGGGGGTGATGGCTACACCTTC CASNSGGDGYTF
- TRBJ1-5 few TRBV6-5 TGTGCCAGCAGGTCGGGGTTTGGAAATCAGCCCCAGCATTTT CASRSGFGNQPQHF
TRBD1 TRBJ2-1 - TRBV28 TGTGCCAGCAGCCGAACAGGGGGGTACTACAATGAGCAGTTCTTC CASSRTGGYYNEQFF
TRBD2 TRBJ2-7 - TRBV11-2 TGTGCCAGCAGCTCCCAGCGGGGGCGGGACGAGCAGTACTTC CASSSQRGRDEQYF
TRBD2 TRBJ2-7 once TRBV5-1 TGCGCCAGCAGCCTAGAGGTTAGCGGGGTGTACGAGCAGTACTTC CASSLEVSGVYEQYF
- TRBJ2-1 - TRBV6-5 TGTGCCAGCAGTTCCCCAAGTTCGGGGTACGATGAGCAGTTCTTC CASSSPSSGYDEQFF
- TRBJ1-4 - TRBV4-3 TGCGCCAGCAGCCGCGAGGACTCCATAGATGAAAAACTGTTTTTT CASSREDSIDEKLFF